These 13 T cell receptor beta chains share one sample of origin, sequenced in a study of T cells in Graves' hyperthyroidism and ophthalmopathy. RNA transcripts provided the source from which TCR beta CDR3 regions were amplified. Initially, a first-round RT-PCR of the TCR CDR3 employed the HTBI primer set. A single record per CDR3 protein comes from TCRdb applying MiXCR to the multiplex PCR reads. The sample includes 550,000 to 700,000 distinct CDR3 sequences, roughly 14% of them seen just once. The sequencing sample was made of blood. The receptors were gathered from a woman aged 40 to 50 with Graves' ophthalmopathy.

This clonotype was seen at least ten times. This chain links TRBV28 with TRBJ1-1; unclear D gene. V was cut by 8 bases and J by 1 base, with 8 bases left in between. Germline V gene sequence: CDR1 MDHEN, CDR2 SYDVKM. This CDR3 comprises 12 residues. The CDR3 here is CASGPANTEAFF. The CDR3 coding sequence is TGTGCCAGCGGGCCGGCGAACACTGAAGCTTTCTTT.

This clonotype was detected many times. V usage is TRBV28 and J usage is TRBJ2-5; D gene unclear. This CDR3 is 14 amino acids long. V shed 4 bases and J shed 2 bases, with 11 bases lying between them. Germline CDR1 is MDHEN and CDR2 is SYDVKM. The CDR3 is CASSSGPEQETQYF. As DNA, the CDR3 is TGTGCCAGCAGTTCAGGTCCCGAACAAGAGACCCAGTACTTC.

This clonotype was recorded at least ten times. V and J are TRBV7-3 and TRBJ2-5, with D unresolved. Germline V gene data show CDR1 as SGHTA and CDR2 as FQGTGA. The CDR3 extends over 13 amino acids. V gave up 4 bases and J gave up 3 bases, with 9 bases separating them. The DNA for the CDR3 is TGTGCCAGCAGCTGGTCGGGTAAAGAGACCCAGTACTTC. This gives the protein CASSWSGKETQYF.

This clonotype was counted ten times or more. The chain recombines TRBV19 with TRBJ2-7; TRBD2 might be the D (5 bases). V was cut by 6 bases and J by 6 bases, with 15 bases left in between. Germline loops: CDR1 LNHDA, CDR2 SQIVND (reference sequence). The CDR3 consists of 13 residues. CDR3 DNA: TGTGCCAGTAGGGTGGGGAGTAGAGGCGAGCAGTACTTC. Its protein product is CASRVGSRGEQYF. The variable domain in full, with the rest retrieved from reference TRBV19 and TRBJ2-7, is DGGITQSPKYLFRKEGQNVTLSCEQNLNHDAMYWYRQDPGQGLRLIYYSQIVNDFQKGDIAEGYSVSREKKESFPLTVTSAQKNPTAFYLCASRVGSRGEQYFGPGTRLTVT.

This clonotype has ten or more counts. The CDR3 reads CSGSRGDQNEQYF. For the CDR3, the DNA is TGCAGTGGATCTAGGGGAGATCAAAACGAGCAGTACTTC. The chain has TRBV20-1 and TRBJ2-7; D may be TRBD1 or TRBD2 (5 bases each). Germline-derived CDR1 and CDR2 are DFQATT and SNEGSKA (reference sequence). V lost 7 bases and J 5 bases, leaving 18 bases between the germline ends. This CDR3 has 13 amino acids.

Many counts were recorded for this clonotype. This chain links TRBV28 with TRBJ2-7; 9 bases fit TRBD1. J was trimmed by 3 bases and V by 3 bases; bases with no gene match: 12. The V gene's germline CDR1 is MDHEN and CDR2 SYDVKM. This CDR3 contains 17 residues. In nucleotides, the CDR3 is TGTGCCAGCAGTTTCTTCGCCGGGACAGGGACGAACTACGAGCAGTACTTC. Protein sequence: CASSFFAGTGTNYEQYF.

This clonotype was seen repeatedly, ten times or more. The chain couples TRBV4-3 to TRBJ2-4, with a weak D call TRBD1 (5 bases). Trimming removed 0 bases at V and 0 bases at J, with 12 bases between. In germline, CDR1 is LGHNA, CDR2 YSLEER. The CDR3 runs to 17 residues. CDR3 coding DNA: TGCGCCAGCAGCCAAGATGTGCTGGGGCCAGCCAAAAACATTCAGTACTTC. Translation: CASSQDVLGPAKNIQYF.

The table lists this clonotype with many counts. The chain carries TRBV19 and TRBJ2-5, with no clear D. Germline loops: CDR1 LNHDA, CDR2 SQIVND (reference sequence). Trimming left V 3 bases short and J 2 bases short, with 7 bases between. This CDR3 is built from 13 residues. The CDR3 sequence is CASSMQVQETQYF. CDR3 sequence (DNA): TGTGCCAGTAGTATGCAAGTACAAGAGACCCAGTACTTC.

This clonotype was counted many times. It may be a read error: a sequence one base away is much more abundant. The J gene is TRBJ1-5, the V gene TRBV6-2 or TRBV6-3; possible D gene TRBD1, 6 bases. The CDR3 has 15 amino acids. V was pared by 7 bases and J by 0 bases, with 13 bases between. The germline V gene has CDR1 MNHEY and CDR2 SVGEGT. CDR3 loop: CASTQTGPSNQPQHF. CDR3 in DNA: TGTGCCAGCACCCAGACAGGACCTAGCAATCAGCCCCAGCATTTT.

This clonotype has ten or more counts. CDR3 coding DNA: TGTGCCAGCAGTCCTGGGACAGAAATGAACACTGAAGCTTTCTTT. The encoded protein is CASSPGTEMNTEAFF. This rearrangement joins TRBV28 to TRBJ1-1, with 7 bases matching TRBD1. Losses at the gene ends were 5 bases for V and 0 bases for J; bases not matched to a gene: 6. CDR3 length: 15 residues. Germline assignment: CDR1 MDHEN and CDR2 SYDVKM.

Ten or more counts support this clonotype. The chain employs TRBV20-1 and TRBJ2-2; tentatively, D is TRBD1 or TRBD2 (5 bases each). V lost 0 bases to trimming and J lost 4 bases, with 12 bases between them. In germline, CDR1 is DFQATT, CDR2 SNEGSKA (reference sequence). This CDR3 is 15 amino acids long. The CDR3 region is CSARDGDETTGELFF. CDR3 coding DNA: TGCAGTGCTAGAGATGGGGACGAAACCACCGGGGAGCTGTTTTTT.

This clonotype was seen ten or more times. The rearrangement links TRBV28 to TRBJ2-7; TRBD2 might be the D (6 bases). The CDR3 consists of 14 residues. Germline lookup yields CDR1 MDHEN and CDR2 SYDVKM. Trimming took 6 bases from V and 0 from J, leaving 12 bases between them. In nucleotides, the CDR3 is TGTGCCAGCAGAGGAGGGACGGCCTCCTACGAGCAGTACTTC. Its translation: CASRGGTASYEQYF.

There are many counts of this clonotype. The rearrangement uses TRBV20-1 and TRBJ2-5; the D gene is possibly TRBD1 (6 bases). The germline V gene has CDR1 DFQATT and CDR2 SNEGSKA (reference sequence). Trimming removed 0 bases from V and 5 bases from J, with 19 bases in between. CDR3 length: 16 residues. The CDR3: CSARDPLGTKGETQYF. In DNA, the CDR3 is TGCAGTGCTAGAGACCCCCTAGGGACAAAGGGGGAGACCCAGTACTTC.